This TCR beta chain is from a study of response to subunit inactivated influenza vaccine. To note about this clonotype: Its antigen remains unknown.

Trimming took 0 bases from V and 9 from J, leaving 16 bases between them. Germline V gene lookup returns CDR1 LGHNA and CDR2 YSLEER. This CDR3 contains 15 residues. Study-wide results and limits: After each seasonal influenza vaccination, few new T cells are recruited, the authors suggested.

Using its own MiXCR run on the RT-PCR reads, TCRdb lists one record per CDR3 protein. This table holds 450,000 to 600,000 distinct CDR3 sequences, 16% found once. The input for sequencing was CD4+ T cells sorted from PBMCs, taken 23 months after vaccination. This chain links TRBV4-3 with TRBJ2-3, with D hard to call. The sequence derives from a man aged 45-69 years who received an inactivated influenza vaccine. The DNA of the CDR3 is TGCGCCAGCAGCCAAGAGTTGACCCACCCCGTGACGCAGTATTTT. This codes for CASSQELTHPVTQYF.